This T cell receptor beta chain was identified in a study of T cell responses to AZD1222 COVID-19 vaccine. Findings of the study overall: Clonal diversity was possibly underestimated, and the donors were mostly white British, with more females. Spike-specific TCR breadth and depth were elevated following two AZD1222 doses. The study reported that nearly half of spike-specific TCRs target unmutated variant regions.

Losses at the gene ends were 8 bases for V and 1 base for J; bases not matched to a gene: 7. CDR3 length: 15 residues. The germline V gene encodes CDR1 WNHNN and CDR2 SYGVQD (reference sequence). About this clone itself: What it recognizes is unknown.

Repertoires were generated with immunoSEQ multiplex PCR, while TCRdb's copy carries only in-frame clones and drops some. The sample yields some 88,000 clones, 92% seen once. The receptor comes from an adult in good health. Source: peripheral blood, taken on day 0 of AZD1222 vaccination. V and J are TRBV10-1 and TRBJ2-7, with 11 positions matching TRBD1. This CDR3 reads CASARGTGGSYEQYF. Written as DNA, the CDR3 is TGCGCCAGCGCAAGGGGGACAGGGGGTTCCTACGAGCAGTACTTC.